The entry that follows covers one TCR beta chain sequence. The target antigen is unknown. Each donor was a healthy Caucasian individual from Russia, aged 6 to 90. Peripheral blood was drawn, about 9.7 milliliters per donor. Then a second PCR, running about 7 to 11 cycles, was carried out with a sample-barcoded 5' primer and a J-beta primer mix. A single record per CDR3 protein comes from TCRdb applying MiXCR to the 5' RACE reads. The sample includes over 1.5 million distinct CDR3 sequences, approximately 50% seen only once; the top ten take 2.1%. CDR3 size: 16 residues. With 4 bases removed from V and 2 bases from J, the gap between germline ends came to 15 bases. Germline V gene sequence: CDR1 SGHAT, CDR2 FQNNGV. This record comes from a study of blood T cells in healthy people across ages. Overall study findings and caveats: Among T cells, TCR beta diversity per million cells dropped roughly linearly as age rose. Possibly confounding the expanded clonotype changes was the fact that donor CMV status was unknown.

The sequence derives from a woman in her thirties or forties in good health. Sequencing was carried out using blood. The chain carries TRBV11-2 and TRBJ1-5; TRBD1 is a possible D gene (5 bases). DNA of the CDR3: TGTGCCAGCAGCTCTCCGTTTAGGGGCCGCAATCAGCCCCAGCATTTT. As protein: CASSSPFRGRNQPQHF. Supplemented by reference TRBV11-2 and TRBJ1-5, the full variable domain reads EAGVAQSPRYKIIEKRQSVAFWCNPISGHATLYWYQQILGQGPKLLIQFQNNGVVDDSQLPKDRFSAERLKGVDSTLKIQPAKLEDSAVYLCASSSPFRGRNQPQHFGDGTRLSIL.